The entry below describes one T cell receptor (beta chain). The target antigen is unknown. UMIs accompanied the 5'RACE template switching by which TCR beta cDNA was made. TCRdb re-called the 5' RACE reads; one entry per CDR3 protein, DNA not given. Its table lists about 550,000 distinct CDR3 sequences. The CDR3 spans 18 residues. Germline V gene sequence: CDR1 LGHNA, CDR2 YSLEER. The entry originates in a study of T cells expressing NK-cell markers. For the study at large: Seven sequenced donors out of eight were HCMV-seropositive, one seronegative.

Findings and limits, study-wide: 1.0-7.0% of CD8+ T cells in about 6 donors belonged to dominant NKG2C+ clonotypes. Leadership of the CD3+CD56-NKG2C+ fraction also belonged to these clonotypes in a handful of donors.

The chain is built from TRBV4-3 and TRBJ2-6. Sample: blood T cells: a sorted CD56 or NKG2C T cell subset, CD4+ or CD8+ T cells, or bulk PBMC T cells (not recorded which). The TCR was taken from a man in his late teens or twenties in good health. CDR3 in amino acids: CASSQDRSFSSGANVLTF.